A selection of T cell receptor beta chains follows, all from one sample in a study of cytomegalovirus exposure and HLA in healthy donors. The table came from immunoSEQ multiplex PCR; TCRdb's copy has only in-frame clones and leaves some out. The repertoire holds under 200,000 clones, with 55% to 70% as singletons. Source material: PBMCs. These receptors all come from a middle-aged woman in good health and CMV-seropositive. Both conserved end residues are part of each CDR3. D genes are given only for firm matches. The listing skips clone size in some rows; elsewhere it reads once, few, many or a size class.

v_call	j_call	clone_size	cdr3_length	d_call	cdr3_nt	cdr3_aa
TRBV7-9	TRBJ1-3	.	15	TRBD1	TGTGCCAGCAGCGGACGACAGGGTGCTGGAAACACCATATATTTT	CASSGRQGAGNTIYF
TRBV5-1	TRBJ2-2	.	15	TRBD1	TGCGCCAGCAGCCCTTACAGGGGTGGGACCGGGGAGCTGTTTTTT	CASSPYRGGTGELFF
TRBV5-5	TRBJ2-1	.	15	TRBD2	TGTGCCAGCAGCTCTAGCGGTAGCTCCTACAATGAGCAGTTCTTC	CASSSSGSSYNEQFF
TRBV27	TRBJ1-1	.	16	TRBD1	TGTGCCAGCAGTAAGTCCTGGACAGGGTTTAACACTGAAGCTTTCTTT	CASSKSWTGFNTEAFF
TRBV15	TRBJ2-2	.	16	.	TGTGCCACCAGCAGCTTGGGACACCTAAACACCGGGGAGCTGTTTTTT	CATSSLGHLNTGELFF
TRBV5-1	TRBJ1-2	.	13	TRBD1	TGCGCCAGCAGCATCCAGGGGGCAAGGGGCTACACCTTC	CASSIQGARGYTF
TRBV27	TRBJ2-7	.	16	.	TGTGCCAGCAGTTTATCGGTCCCGCCACTGCCCTACGAGCAGTACTTC	CASSLSVPPLPYEQYF
TRBV27	TRBJ2-7	few	14	TRBD1	TGTGCCAGCCTCCAGGGCAGGGGGCCCTACGAGCAGTACTTC	CASLQGRGPYEQYF
TRBV28	TRBJ1-3	.	16	.	TGTGCCAGCAGCCCTGCCCTGGGGAGCTCTGGAAACACCATATATTTT	CASSPALGSSGNTIYF
TRBV7-2	TRBJ1-5	once	13	.	TGTGCCAGCAGAGAGGCAGGGAATCAGCCCCAGCATTTT	CASREAGNQPQHF
TRBV6-5	TRBJ1-1	.	15	TRBD1	TGTGCCAGCAGACCGAAGTACAGGGGTATAACTGAAGCTTTCTTT	CASRPKYRGITEAFF
TRBV28	TRBJ2-1	.	16	TRBD1	TGTGCCAGCAGTCGCGCCGGGACAGGCTCCTACAATGAGCAGTTCTTC	CASSRAGTGSYNEQFF
TRBV6-5	TRBJ1-2	.	15	TRBD1	TGTGCCAGCAGTTCAGGGACAGGAGCTAACTATGGCTACACCTTC	CASSSGTGANYGYTF
TRBV19	TRBJ1-3	.	16	.	TGTGCCAGTAGTATCAGTGAGGGACACTCTGGAAACACCATATATTTT	CASSISEGHSGNTIYF
TRBV5-4	TRBJ1-6	few	15	TRBD1	TGTGCCAGCAGCCTCGGGACAGACTATAATTCACCCCTCCACTTT	CASSLGTDYNSPLHF
TRBV5-1	TRBJ2-5	.	16	.	TGCGCCAGCAGCTGGGGGATGTCCGGACAGACCCAGGAGCAGTACTTC	CASSWGMSGQTQEQYF
TRBV5-1	TRBJ1-1	.	16	.	TGCGCCAGCAGCCCCGGACGGGCGGACAGCCGAGTGGAAGCTTTCTTT	CASSPGRADSRVEAFF
TRBV5-8	TRBJ2-7	.	14	.	TGTGCCAGCAGCACCAACAGGGTCGAACGCGAGCAGTACTTC	CASSTNRVEREQYF
TRBV27	TRBJ2-7	few	14	.	TGTGCCAGCAGTTTATTAGCCAGAACCTACGAGCAGTACTTC	CASSLLARTYEQYF
TRBV2	TRBJ2-1	.	15	TRBD2	TGTGCCAGCAGACCACTAGCGGGGGGAGACAATGAGCAGTTCTTC	CASRPLAGGDNEQFF
TRBV5-1	TRBJ1-4	.	16	TRBD1	TGCGCCAGCAGCCAGGGACAGGGGGCCTTGAATGAAAAACTGTTTTTT	CASSQGQGALNEKLFF
TRBV6-5	TRBJ1-5	.	13	.	TGTGCCAGCAGTTACGGCAGGGCGCAGCCCCAGCATTTT	CASSYGRAQPQHF
TRBV7-9	TRBJ2-2	.	16	.	TGTTCCAGCAGCTTAGTCGGCGGTTCAAGCACCGGGGAGCTGTTTTTT	CSSSLVGGSSTGELFF
TRBV7-8	TRBJ2-1	.	16	.	TGTGCCAGCAGCTTAGTCGAGGGTTTCGGGAACAATGAGCAGTTCTTC	CASSLVEGFGNNEQFF
TRBV4-1	TRBJ1-2	.	14	.	TGCGCCAGCAGCCAAGAGCGGGGGAACTATGGCTACACCTTC	CASSQERGNYGYTF
TRBV11-2	TRBJ2-7	.	13	.	TGTGCCAGCAGCAACGACAGTACCTACGAGCAGTACTTC	CASSNDSTYEQYF
TRBV10-3	TRBJ1-2	.	13	.	TGTGCCATCAGTGATGAAGGGAGGGAAGGCTACACCTTC	CAISDEGREGYTF
TRBV18	TRBJ2-5	.	14	TRBD2	TGTGCCAGCTCACCACCGGCGGGGGAAGAGACCCAGTACTTC	CASSPPAGEETQYF
TRBV27	TRBJ2-7	.	16	TRBD2	TGTGCCAGCAGTTTATTGGCTAGCGGGAGCGGCTACGAGCAGTACTTC	CASSLLASGSGYEQYF
TRBV11-2	TRBJ2-7	.	17	TRBD1	TGTGCCAGCAGCTTATTAACAGGGGGGTTTAGCTCCTACGAGCAGTACTTC	CASSLLTGGFSSYEQYF
TRBV27	TRBJ2-1	few	12	.	TGTGCCAGCAGAAAGACTAGCAATGAGCAGTTCTTC	CASRKTSNEQFF
TRBV6-1	TRBJ1-5	.	15	.	TGTGCCAGCAGTGAAAACAGGGATAGCAATCAGCCCCAGCATTTT	CASSENRDSNQPQHF
TRBV11-2	TRBJ2-7	.	15	.	TGTGCCAGCAGCTTAGATGGAGGGGAGTCCTACGAGCAGTACTTC	CASSLDGGESYEQYF
TRBV6-6	TRBJ1-5	.	16	TRBD1	TGTGCCAGCAGTTACTCAATCCGGGACAGCGTTCAGCCCCAGCATTTT	CASSYSIRDSVQPQHF
TRBV2	TRBJ2-3	.	15	.	TGTGCCAGCAGTTCAGCGGCAGGATTCACAGATACGCAGTATTTT	CASSSAAGFTDTQYF
TRBV5-4	TRBJ2-3	.	13	.	TGTGCCAGCAGCAGGACTAGCACAGATACGCAGTATTTT	CASSRTSTDTQYF
TRBV5-5	TRBJ1-3	.	15	.	TGTGCCAGCAGCTTGGAGGGAGGCTCTGGGAACACCATATATTTT	CASSLEGGSGNTIYF
TRBV6-5	TRBJ1-2	.	14	.	TGTGCCAGCAGTTACTCAAGACAGAACTATGGCTACACCTTC	CASSYSRQNYGYTF
TRBV7-6	TRBJ2-3	.	15	TRBD2	TGTGCCAGCAGCTTCAGGGCGGGGGGCGGAGATACGCAGTATTTT	CASSFRAGGGDTQYF
TRBV29-1	TRBJ2-2	.	15	TRBD2	TGCAGCGTTGCCGGGACTAGGAGTGCCGCCGGGGAGCTGTTTTTT	CSVAGTRSAAGELFF
TRBV5-6	TRBJ2-1	.	16	TRBD2	TGTGCCAGCAGCCCCAGGATGCGGGAGCCGGGCAATGAGCAGTTCTTC	CASSPRMREPGNEQFF
TRBV10-2	TRBJ2-1	.	14	TRBD2	TGCGCCAGCAACCCTAGCGGGGGGGGGAATGAGCAGTTCTTC	CASNPSGGGNEQFF
TRBV28	TRBJ1-1	.	14	TRBD1	TGTGCCAGCACCCCGACAGGGGGCTACACTGAAGCTTTCTTT	CASTPTGGYTEAFF
TRBV11-1	TRBJ2-7	.	12	TRBD1	TGTGCCAGCAGCCCGGACAGGGACGAGCAGTACTTC	CASSPDRDEQYF
TRBV7-8	TRBJ2-7	.	16	TRBD1	TGTGCCAGCAGCACCCTCGGACAGGGAATCACCTACGAGCAGTACTTC	CASSTLGQGITYEQYF